This T cell receptor (beta chain) was obtained from a study of T cell changes during pregnancy in multiple sclerosis. Produced via immunoSEQ multiplex PCR; TCRdb's table is partial and in-frame only. Here the sample spans 40,000 to 45,000 clones, 75% to 95% being singletons. This CDR3 comprises 13 residues. CDR1 and CDR2 (germline): SNHLY, FYNNEI. The V and J ends lost 3 bases and 7 bases respectively, with 12 bases between them. Sequences were derived from CD4+ T cells from peripheral blood mononuclear cells, sampled before pregnancy. This TCR was sampled from a female donor with multiple sclerosis, enrolled in a pregnancy study. V gene TRBV2 combines with J gene TRBJ2-5; TRBD2 might be the D (6 bases). The CDR3 region has the DNA TGTGCCAGCAGTGAGGGAGGTTGGTGGACCCAGTACTTC. Protein sequence: CASSEGGWWTQYF. Filled out from reference TRBV2 and TRBJ2-5, the complete variable domain reads EPEVTQTPSHQVTQMGQEVILRCVPISNHLYFYWYRQILGQKVEFLVSFYNNEISEKSEIFDDQFSVERPDGSNFTLKIRSTKLEDSAMYFCASSEGGWWTQYFGPGTRLLVL.